The clone carrying this T cell receptor (beta chain) was found a few times. The germline CDR1 and CDR2 sequences are MNHEY and SVGAGI. This CDR3 comprises 13 residues. V was clipped by 6 bases and J by 4 bases, with 12 bases between them. These data originate in a study of blood T cell dynamics during melanoma immunotherapy. Produced via immunoSEQ multiplex PCR; TCRdb's table is partial and in-frame only. The table includes approximately 23,000 clones, over 85% detected once. The time point here: pre-treatment baseline. The sequencing here drew on blood, taken from a patient treated with checkpoint blockade. The TCR was taken from a human donor with melanoma. The rearrangement joins TRBV6-5 to TRBJ1-2; D gene ambiguous. CDR3 amino acids: CASRRSKGYGYTF. The CDR3 bases are TGTGCCAGCAGAAGGAGCAAGGGCTATGGCTACACCTTC.